The entry below gives a single T cell receptor (beta chain) sequence along with its context. The antigen is undetermined. Relative to the germline gene, one junction end is altered; a read error may explain this. This record belongs to a study of cytomegalovirus exposure and HLA in healthy donors. Healthy bone marrow donors made up the cohort. A multiplex PCR was run with 60 Vbeta primers and 13 Jbeta primers. TCRdb keeps only in-frame clones here, not all; method: immunoSEQ multiplex PCR. The table records around 110,000 clones, about 70% of them present only once. Regarding the study as a whole: The listing of roughly 160 TCR beta chains classed them as cytomegalovirus-associated.

This CDR3 contains 14 residues. Germline V gene lookup returns CDR1 WSHSY and CDR2 SAAADI. The chain uses TRBV10-2 and TRBJ2-5; possible D gene TRBD2, 5 bases. This sequence was found in a man aged 25-45 years in good health and CMV-seropositive. What was sequenced was PBMCs. The CDR3 loop is CASNPRGIEETRYF. The CDR3 DNA reads as TGCGCCAGCAACCCCCGAGGGATCGAAGAGACCCGGTACTTC.